This record looks at one T cell receptor (beta chain) sequence and its context. The antigen remains unidentified. Specified time point: week 47, end of study. Alongside topical imiquimod, each dose of vaccine comprised 300 ug of mutant IDH1 20-mer peptide. New WHO grade 3 or 4 IDH1-mutant, ATRX-lost astrocytomas were present in all donors. The data originate from a study of a mutant IDH1 vaccine in newly diagnosed glioma. Study at large: Most patients had received both radiotherapy and temozolomide, the prior options being radiotherapy, temozolomide, or both.

Some clones are missing from TCRdb's copy, which holds only in-frame ones; the method was immunoSEQ multiplex PCR. The top ten clones hold around 4.7% of a sample with about 50,000 clones, approximately 84% of them seen once. The CDR3 consists of 14 residues. Trimming removed 8 bases from V and 5 bases from J; junction bases left unmatched: 1. The V gene's germline CDR1 is SGHVS and CDR2 FNYEAQ. This sample comprised PBMCs, obtained from a glioma patient whose treatment included an IDH1 peptide vaccine. The origin of this receptor is a woman younger than 45 with glioma. Some clones in this sample may be carry-over from other donors' samples. This sequence joins TRBV7-6 and TRBJ2-1; 15 positions match TRBD2. CDR3 in amino acids: CASGLAGGHNEQFF. The CDR3 DNA is TGTGCCAGCGGACTAGCGGGAGGGCACAATGAGCAGTTCTTC.